The 31 T cell receptor beta chains below were found in one sample sequenced in a study. In TCRdb, the 5' RACE reads were re-called with MiXCR into one record per CDR3 protein. This table holds about 41,000 distinct CDR3 sequences, 29% found once. Material: memory CD4+ T cells sorted from a lymph node. Subset given: memory CD4+ T cells, CD4+CD45RO+CD25-. These receptors were taken from a female donor with breast cancer.

Concerning this clonotype: One end of the junction does not line up with germline, which may come from a read error. The rearrangement uses TRBV6-5 and TRBJ1-4; 8 positions match TRBD1. The CDR3 spans 16 residues. CDR1 is MNHEY, CDR2 SVGAGI, per germline. The DNA for the CDR3 is TGCGCCAGCAGTCTCCTAGTCGGGACAGGACATGAAAAACTGTTTTTT. It encodes CASSLLVGTGHEKLFF.

The chain is built from TRBV28 and TRBJ2-1; TRBD1 matches at 10 bases. The junction had 5 bases not matched to a gene; V was cut back by 3 bases and J by 6 bases. The CDR3 contains 15 residues. Germline V gene lookup returns CDR1 MDHEN and CDR2 SYDVKM. CDR3 bases: TGTGCCAGCAGTTTCGACAGGGGGCTAGGCAATGAGCAGTTCTTC. This codes for CASSFDRGLGNEQFF.

The V and J genes are TRBV21-1 and TRBJ1-5; the DNA was not compared with TRBD1, the D call given in the table. TRBV21-1 is a pseudogene. This CDR3 is built from 17 residues. CDR3 protein: CASSKELVRVVDQPQHF. The CDR3 nucleotides are TGTGCCAGCAGCAAAGAATTGGTCAGGGTGGTAGATCAGCCCCAGCATTTT.

V usage is TRBV7-7 and J usage is TRBJ2-1; D unclear. Germline lookup yields CDR1 SSHAT and CDR2 FNYEAQ (reference sequence). This CDR3 comprises 14 residues. The V and J ends lost 1 base and 5 bases respectively, with 9 bases between them. CDR3 DNA: TGTGCCAGCAGCTTAGAACTAAGCGACAATGAGCAGTTCTTC. Residues: CASSLELSDNEQFF.

This clonotype has a handful of counts. The CDR3 spells CAVQGQGILYEQYF. The CDR3 nucleotides are TGTGCCGTACAGGGACAGGGGATCCTCTACGAGCAGTACTTC. The chain uses TRBV28 and TRBJ2-7, with 10 bases aligning to TRBD1. The trim removed 11 bases at V and 3 bases at J, leaving 10 bases unmatched. Germline loops: CDR1 MDHEN, CDR2 SYDVKM. The CDR3 extends over 14 amino acids.

This clonotype turned up a few times. The chain has TRBV12-3 or TRBV12-4 and TRBJ2-3; D ambiguous. CDR3 length equals 13 residues. Trimming pared 6 bases from V and 2 bases from J, leaving 9 bases between. CDR3 in amino acids: CASRGGLTDTQYF. DNA of the CDR3: TGTGCCAGCAGGGGTGGTCTCACAGATACGCAGTATTTT.

V gene TRBV25-1 combines with J gene TRBJ1-2, with no clear D. Germline V gene data show CDR1 as MGHDK and CDR2 as SYGVNS. V lost 2 bases and J 6 bases, leaving 4 bases between the germline ends. This CDR3 is 11 amino acids long. The CDR3 DNA reads TGTGCCAGCAGTGAAACGAATGGCTACACCTTC. As protein: CASSETNGYTF.

As for this clonotype: With a much larger clone just one base away, this may be a read error. V usage is TRBV29-1 and J usage is TRBJ1-1; D is possibly TRBD1 (5 bases). Germline lookup yields CDR1 SQVTM and CDR2 ANQGSEA. The CDR3 extends over 12 amino acids. The V end lost 6 bases, the J end lost 0 bases, and 8 bases lay between the germline ends. The CDR3 DNA reads TGCAGCGTCGAGACAGTGAACACTGAAGCTTTCTTT. Its protein product is CSVETVNTEAFF.

This clonotype turned up a few times. J is TRBJ1-5 and V is TRBV6-1; TRBD1 matches 8 bases. CDR3 length: 14 residues. Trimming cost V 2 bases and J 6 bases; bases outside gene matches: 3. From germline, CDR1 is MNHNS and CDR2 SASEGT. This chain's CDR3 is CASSENRGGQPQHF. For the CDR3, the DNA is TGTGCCAGCAGTGAAAACAGGGGGGGTCAGCCCCAGCATTTT.

This clonotype showed up just a few times. This sequence joins TRBV15 and TRBJ1-1; 8 positions match TRBD1. CDR1 is LNHNV, CDR2 YYDKDF, per germline (reference sequence). V lost 3 bases, J lost 4 bases, and 4 bases stayed unmatched. This CDR3 is built from 14 residues. CDR3 protein: CATSSYDRGTEAFF. DNA for the CDR3: TGTGCCACCAGCAGCTACGACAGGGGCACTGAAGCTTTCTTT.

This clonotype was detected ten times or more. V usage is TRBV20-1 and J usage is TRBJ1-1; D possibly corresponds to TRBD1 (5 bases). This CDR3 is built from 12 residues. Trimming pared 3 bases from V and 3 bases from J, leaving 8 bases between. Germline V gene data show CDR1 as DFQATT and CDR2 as SNEGSKA (reference sequence). The CDR3 coding sequence is TGCAGTGCTAGTGGGGGGGACACTGAAGCTTTCTTT. This codes for CSASGGDTEAFF.

This clonotype was seen a few times. The chain combines TRBV7-2 with TRBJ2-7; TRBD1 might be the D (6 bases). V was clipped by 3 bases and J by 9 bases, with 15 bases between them. The CDR3 has 13 amino acids. From germline, CDR1 is SGHTA and CDR2 FQGNSA. CDR3 in amino acids: CASSFRRDMWQYF. The CDR3, as DNA: TGTGCCAGCAGCTTCCGCCGGGACATGTGGCAGTACTTC.

The sample holds many counts of this clonotype. The chain joins TRBV12-3 or TRBV12-4 to TRBJ2-3; TRBD2 matches 9 bases. This CDR3 is built from 15 residues. The V segment lost 3 bases and the J segment 11 bases; nucleotides outside the gene matches: 12. The CDR3 spells CASSLLAGTQIRQYF. DNA for the CDR3: TGTGCCAGCAGTTTGCTAGCGGGGACACAGATAAGGCAGTATTTT.

This clonotype occurred many times. The chain recombines TRBV7-2 with TRBJ1-2; D is undetermined. Looked up from germline, CDR1 is SGHTA and CDR2 is FQGNSA. V lost 2 bases, J lost 3 bases, and 1 base lay in between. The CDR3 sequence is 11 residues long. This CDR3 reads CASSLYYGYTF. CDR3 nucleotides: TGTGCCAGCAGCTTATACTATGGCTACACCTTC.

The V call is TRBV7-9, the J call TRBJ2-2; D is undetermined. The V end was cut by 6 bases, the J end by 5 bases, with 7 bases between. The CDR3 runs 12 residues. Germline CDR1 reads SEHNR; CDR2 reads FQNEAQ (reference sequence). CDR3 amino acids: CASSHQTGELFF. CDR3 bases: TGTGCCAGCAGTCATCAGACCGGGGAGCTGTTTTTT.

V usage is TRBV11-2 and J usage is TRBJ2-7, with unresolved D. Trimming removed 1 base from V and 4 bases from J, with 11 bases in between. The CDR3 spans 14 residues. Germline V gene lookup returns CDR1 SGHAT and CDR2 FQNNGV. The CDR3 region has the DNA TGTGCCAGCAGCTTAGTACGGCGGAATTACGAGCAGTACTTC. Translating gives CASSLVRRNYEQYF.

This clonotype was detected only a few times. The rearrangement joins TRBV6-5 to TRBJ1-6, with TRBD1 matching 7 bases. The CDR3 is 15 residues long. The V segment lost 2 bases and the J segment 11 bases; nucleotides outside the gene matches: 9. The germline gives CDR1 MNHEY, CDR2 SVGAGI. The CDR3 loop is CASSYGDSSPTPLHF. Here the CDR3 DNA reads TGTGCCAGCAGTTACGGGGACAGTTCCCCAACACCCCTCCACTTT.

V is TRBV15 and J is TRBJ2-5; a possible D gene is TRBD2 (5 bases). The CDR3 contains 14 residues. The germline V gene has CDR1 LNHNV and CDR2 YYDKDF (reference sequence). V lost 0 bases, J lost 4 bases, and 9 bases lay in between. CDR3 region: CATSRDRAGETQYF. The CDR3 DNA is TGTGCCACCAGCAGAGATCGCGCGGGAGAGACCCAGTACTTC. The entire variable domain, with the rest obtained from reference TRBV15 and TRBJ2-5, is as follows: DAMVIQNPRYQVTQFGKPVTLSCSQTLNHNVMYWYQQKSSQAPKLLFHYYDKDFNNEADTPDNFQSRRPNTSFCFLDIRSPGLGDTAMYLCATSRDRAGETQYFGPGTRLLVL.

As to this clonotype: The conserved final phenylalanine or tryptophan is absent from the CDR3, which likely points to a read error. The rearrangement joins TRBV5-1 to TRBJ2-7; no firm D call. Per germline, CDR1 SGHRS and CDR2 YFSETQ. V was shortened by 0 bases and J by 2 bases, with 12 bases between the two germline ends. The CDR3 has 15 amino acids. The CDR3 DNA is TGCGCCAGCAGCTTGGGTCCCCAACCCACCTACGAGCAGTACTCC. Its translation is CASSLGPQPTYEQYS.

This clonotype turned up a few times. This chain joins TRBV3-1 and TRBJ2-3; 8 positions match TRBD2. The germline CDR1 and CDR2 sequences are LGHDT and YNNKEL (reference sequence). The ends lost 0 bases at V and 9 bases at J; junction bases unmatched: 5. The length of the CDR3 is 14 residues. CDR3 coding DNA: TGTGCCAGCAGCCAAGATATGGCTAGCGGGACGCAGTATTTT. Translation gives CASSQDMASGTQYF.

This clonotype was seen a few times. This chain links TRBV29-1 with TRBJ1-1; D possibly corresponds to TRBD1 (5 bases). The CDR3 length is 12 residues. In germline, CDR1 is SQVTM, CDR2 ANQGSEA. Trimming stripped 6 bases from V and 3 bases from J, with 11 bases between. In DNA, the CDR3 is TGCAGCGTAGACCTGGGGGACACTGAAGCTTTCTTT. It specifies CSVDLGDTEAFF.

V usage is TRBV6-5 and J usage is TRBJ2-3; TRBD2 matches at 7 bases. The CDR3 is made up of 14 amino acids. The V and J ends lost 7 bases and 4 bases, in that order; junction bases with no gene match: 8. Germline CDR1 and CDR2: MNHEY and SVGAGI. The DNA for the CDR3 is TGTGCCAGCAACGAGGCGGGGGTCTCAGATACGCAGTATTTT. This gives the protein CASNEAGVSDTQYF.

This clonotype has just a few counts. This chain links TRBV20-1 with TRBJ2-5, with D tentatively TRBD2 (7 bases). Per germline, CDR1 DFQATT and CDR2 SNEGSKA (reference sequence). The CDR3 is 13 amino acids. V was cut by 6 bases and J by 4 bases, with 15 bases left in between. CDR3 nucleotides: TGCAGTGCCGGACGGGGGGCTCGAGAGACCCAGTACTTC. As protein: CSAGRGARETQYF.

The chain uses TRBV12-3 or TRBV12-4 and TRBJ2-1, with 8 bases fitting TRBD1. The CDR3 sequence is 15 residues long. V trimming: 8 bases; J trimming: 5 bases; junction bases outside the gene matches: 11. The CDR3 DNA sequence: TGTGCCAGCGGGCTTCGGCAGGGGGCGAACAATGAGCAGTTCTTC. Its translation is CASGLRQGANNEQFF.

This clonotype appeared a single time. This may be a read error, as it is one base from a much larger clone. It is likely a read error, because the conserved phenylalanine at the end of the CDR3 is missing. Written as DNA, the CDR3 is TGCGCCAGCAGCCAAAAGGACAGCTCCTACGAGCAGTACCTC. Its protein is CASSQKDSSYEQYL. V is TRBV4-1 and J is TRBJ2-7, with D possibly matching TRBD1 (6 bases). The CDR3 runs 14 residues. V was shortened by 2 bases and J by 0 bases, with 8 bases between the two germline ends. Germline V gene sequence: CDR1 MGHRA, CDR2 YSYEKL.

The rearrangement links TRBV27 to TRBJ1-3; a weak D match, TRBD1 (6 bases). The germline CDR1 and CDR2 sequences are MNHEY and SMNVEV (reference sequence). CDR3 length: 14 residues. V was pared by 6 bases and J by 0 bases, with 9 bases between. The CDR3 sequence is CASRGQNSGNTIYF. In DNA, the CDR3 is TGTGCCAGCAGAGGACAGAACTCTGGAAACACCATATATTTT.

The chain joins TRBV28 to TRBJ2-7; D possibly corresponds to TRBD1 (6 bases). Germline V gene data show CDR1 as MDHEN and CDR2 as SYDVKM. Trimming took off 3 bases at V and 0 bases at J, with 15 bases between the two ends. This CDR3 is built from 16 residues. The CDR3 sequence: CASSFAGTWLSYEQYF. CDR3 coding DNA: TGTGCCAGCAGTTTTGCTGGGACATGGCTCTCCTACGAGCAGTACTTC.

The chain is built from TRBV12-3 or TRBV12-4 and TRBJ2-2; D is undetermined. V gave up 5 bases and J gave up 6 bases, with 10 bases separating them. This CDR3 has 13 amino acids. This chain's CDR3 is CASSQRYPGELFF. In DNA form, the CDR3 reads TGTGCCAGCAGTCAGAGGTACCCCGGGGAGCTGTTTTTT.

This clonotype was counted a few times. This chain links TRBV29-1 with TRBJ2-2; TRBD2 matches 10 bases. Germline values: CDR1 SQVTM, CDR2 ANQGSEA. With 2 bases clipped from V and 10 bases from J, the junction kept 4 bases outside the gene matches. CDR3 size: 13 residues. CDR3 nucleotide sequence: TGCAGCGTTGAAAGCGGGGGGGTTGAGGAGCTGTTTTTT. This encodes CSVESGGVEELFF.

This clonotype was counted at least ten times. The CDR3 nucleotides are TGCGCCAGCAGCTTGTCTGGACCGAGGAGCACAGATACGCAGTATTTT. It encodes CASSLSGPRSTDTQYF. The chain joins TRBV5-1 to TRBJ2-3; unclear D gene. Trimming pared 1 base from V and 0 bases from J, leaving 12 bases between. Germline V gene lookup returns CDR1 SGHRS and CDR2 YFSETQ. CDR3 length: 16 amino acids.

The chain carries TRBV5-1 and TRBJ2-2, with D perhaps TRBD1 (6 bases). The CDR3 totals 15 residues. Germline CDR1 SGHRS, CDR2 YFSETQ. V lost 4 bases, J lost 3 bases, and 13 bases lay in between. CDR3 nucleotide sequence: TGCGCCAGCAGCCCCCGGACAGACTACACCGGGGAGCTGTTTTTT. Residues: CASSPRTDYTGELFF.